What follows is one T cell receptor beta chain and its context. Generated by immunoSEQ multiplex PCR, the TCRdb table keeps only in-frame clones and is missing some. This sample has 20,000 to 25,000 clones, with under 50% found just once. This entry is derived from a study of graft-versus-host responses after intestinal transplantation. Study overall: Each of the recipients got a multivisceral, liver-intestinal, or isolated intestinal transplant.

Study conclusions and caveats: GvH clones occurred in recipient marrow; some first appeared in ileum or blood.

The plating included about 200,000 irradiated, violet-dye-labeled stimulator cells together with about 200,000 CFSE-labeled responder cells. Responder cells that were proliferating and CFSE-low, both CD3+CD4+ and CD3+CD8+, were sorted after the reaction. The CDR3 is made up of 16 amino acids. The V gene's germline CDR1 is SGHAT and CDR2 FQNNGV. V was pared by 3 bases and J by 6 bases, with 6 bases of the junction left unmatched. Sample: alloreactive CD4+ T cells from a mixed lymphocyte reaction culture, taken before intestinal transplant. Subset defined: CFSE-low proliferating T cells sorted from approximately 6-day pre-transplant mixed lymphocyte reaction (GvH or HvG direction). This receptor was taken from a human patient who received an intestinal transplant. The chain carries TRBV11-2 and TRBJ1-6; TRBD1 matches 9 bases. The CDR3 loop is CASSFPTGGGNSPLHF. CDR3 DNA sequence: TGTGCCAGCAGCTTCCCAACAGGGGGCGGTAATTCACCCCTCCACTTT.